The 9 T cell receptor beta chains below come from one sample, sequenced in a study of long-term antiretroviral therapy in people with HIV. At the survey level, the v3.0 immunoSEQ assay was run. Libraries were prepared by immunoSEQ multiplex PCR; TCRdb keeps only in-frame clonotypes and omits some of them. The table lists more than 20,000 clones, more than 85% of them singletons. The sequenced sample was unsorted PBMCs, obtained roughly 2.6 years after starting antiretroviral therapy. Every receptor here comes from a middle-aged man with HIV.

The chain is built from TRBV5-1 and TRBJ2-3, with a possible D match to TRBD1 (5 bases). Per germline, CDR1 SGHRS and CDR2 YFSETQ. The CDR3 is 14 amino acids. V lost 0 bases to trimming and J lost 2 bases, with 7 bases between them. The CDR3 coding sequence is TGCGCCAGCAGCTTGGGACAGAACACAGATACGCAGTATTTT. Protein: CASSLGQNTDTQYF.

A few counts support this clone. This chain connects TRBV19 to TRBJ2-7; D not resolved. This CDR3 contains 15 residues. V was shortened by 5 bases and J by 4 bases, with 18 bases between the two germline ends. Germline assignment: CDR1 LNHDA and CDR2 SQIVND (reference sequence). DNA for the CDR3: TGTGCCAGTAGTCCTGCTGCAGGAGCCTTATACGAGCAGTACTTC. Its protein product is CASSPAAGALYEQYF.

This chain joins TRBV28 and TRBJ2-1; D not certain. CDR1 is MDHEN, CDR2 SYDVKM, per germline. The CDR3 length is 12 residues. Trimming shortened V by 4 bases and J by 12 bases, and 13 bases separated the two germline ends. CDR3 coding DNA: TGTGCCAGCAGTTCGAAGCCGTCAGGGCAGTTCTTC. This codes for CASSSKPSGQFF. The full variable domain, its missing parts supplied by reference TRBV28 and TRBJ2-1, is DVKVTQSSRYLVKRTGEKVFLECVQDMDHENMFWYRQDPGLGLRLIYFSYDVKMKEKGDIPEGYSVSREKKERFSLILESASTNQTSMYLCASSSKPSGQFFGPGTRLTVL.

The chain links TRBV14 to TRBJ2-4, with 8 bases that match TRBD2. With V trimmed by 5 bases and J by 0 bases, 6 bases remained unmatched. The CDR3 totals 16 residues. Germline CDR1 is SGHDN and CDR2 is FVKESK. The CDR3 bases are TGTGCCAGCAGCGAGACTAGCGAACTAGCCAAAAACATTCAGTACTTC. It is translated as CASSETSELAKNIQYF.

Here the CDR3 reads CASSMSPDKAFF. CDR3 DNA: TGTGCCAGTAGTATGTCGCCGGATAAAGCTTTCTTT. V and J are TRBV19 and TRBJ1-1; D is unresolved. V was cut by 3 bases and J by 9 bases, with 11 bases left in between. CDR1 is LNHDA, CDR2 SQIVND, per germline (reference sequence). The CDR3 is made up of 12 amino acids.

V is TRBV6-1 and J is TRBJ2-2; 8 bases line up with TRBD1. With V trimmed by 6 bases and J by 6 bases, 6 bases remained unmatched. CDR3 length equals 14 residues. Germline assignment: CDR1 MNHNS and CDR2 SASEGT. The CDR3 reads CASSRDRFSGELFF. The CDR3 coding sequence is TGTGCCAGCAGCCGGGACAGGTTTTCCGGGGAGCTGTTTTTT.

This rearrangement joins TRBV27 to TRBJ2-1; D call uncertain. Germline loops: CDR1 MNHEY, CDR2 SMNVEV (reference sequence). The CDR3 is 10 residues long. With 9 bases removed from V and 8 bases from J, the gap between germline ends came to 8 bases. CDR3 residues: CASPNYEQFF. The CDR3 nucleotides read TGTGCCAGTCCAAATTATGAGCAGTTCTTC.

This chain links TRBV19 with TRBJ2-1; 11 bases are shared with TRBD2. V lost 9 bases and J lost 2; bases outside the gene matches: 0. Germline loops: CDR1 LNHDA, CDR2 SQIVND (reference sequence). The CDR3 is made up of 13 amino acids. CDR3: CARTSGAYNEQFF. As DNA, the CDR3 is TGTGCCAGGACTAGCGGGGCCTACAATGAGCAGTTCTTC.

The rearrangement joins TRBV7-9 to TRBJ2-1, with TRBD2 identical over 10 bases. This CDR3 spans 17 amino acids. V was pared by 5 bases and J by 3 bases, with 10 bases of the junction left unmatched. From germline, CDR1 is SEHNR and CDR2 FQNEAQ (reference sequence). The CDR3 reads CASSPQTSGLRYNEQFF. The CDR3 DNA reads TGTGCCAGCAGCCCCCAGACTAGCGGGCTACGCTACAATGAGCAGTTCTTC.